The 2 T cell receptor beta chains below all came from one sample that was sequenced in a study of CD8 T cells in ankylosing spondylitis. TCRdb re-derived calls from the 5' RACE reads in MiXCR, one entry per CDR3 protein. Among tens of thousands of distinct CDR3 sequences listed, 11% were seen once. The sequenced material came from blood, either unsorted or a sorted T cell fraction (not recorded which). The receptors shown here come from a male donor with ankylosing spondylitis or in good health (not recorded which).

This clonotype was recorded at least ten times. V and J are TRBV6-1 and TRBJ1-5, with D perhaps matching TRBD1 (6 bases). V lost 8 bases, J lost 3 bases, and 14 bases lay in between. The CDR3 extends over 14 amino acids. From germline, CDR1 is MNHNS and CDR2 SASEGT. CDR3 protein: CASRLGGINQPQHF. In nucleotides, the CDR3 is TGTGCCAGCCGCCTAGGGGGGATCAATCAGCCCCAGCATTTT.

This clonotype was seen many times. The chain links TRBV5-1 to TRBJ2-2, with 7 bases matching TRBD1. V shed 5 bases and J 3 bases; nucleotides not matched to a gene: 10. Looked up from germline, CDR1 is SGHRS and CDR2 is YFSETQ. This CDR3 region has 16 residues. The CDR3 DNA sequence: TGCGCCAGCAGTTTAGGGACAGTCGTGTACACCGGGGAGCTGTTTTTT. Protein product: CASSLGTVVYTGELFF.